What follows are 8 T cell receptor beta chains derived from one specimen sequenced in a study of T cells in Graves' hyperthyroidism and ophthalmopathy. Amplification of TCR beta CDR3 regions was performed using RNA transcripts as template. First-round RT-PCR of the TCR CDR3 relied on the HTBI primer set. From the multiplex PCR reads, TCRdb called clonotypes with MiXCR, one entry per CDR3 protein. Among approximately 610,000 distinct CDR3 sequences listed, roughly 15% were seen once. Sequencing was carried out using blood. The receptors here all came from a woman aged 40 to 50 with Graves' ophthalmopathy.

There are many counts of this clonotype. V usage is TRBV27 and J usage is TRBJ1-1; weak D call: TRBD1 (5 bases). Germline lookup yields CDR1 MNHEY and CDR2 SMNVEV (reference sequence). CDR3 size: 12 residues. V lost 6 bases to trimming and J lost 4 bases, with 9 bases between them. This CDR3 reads CASRRGGTEAFF. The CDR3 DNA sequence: TGTGCCAGCAGGCGGGGGGGCACTGAAGCTTTCTTT.

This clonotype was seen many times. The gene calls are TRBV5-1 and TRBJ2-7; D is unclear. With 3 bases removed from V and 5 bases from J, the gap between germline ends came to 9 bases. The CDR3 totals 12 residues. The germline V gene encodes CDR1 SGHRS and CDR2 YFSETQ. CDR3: CASSSDSNEQYF. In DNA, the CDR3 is TGCGCCAGCAGCTCCGATTCGAACGAGCAGTACTTC.

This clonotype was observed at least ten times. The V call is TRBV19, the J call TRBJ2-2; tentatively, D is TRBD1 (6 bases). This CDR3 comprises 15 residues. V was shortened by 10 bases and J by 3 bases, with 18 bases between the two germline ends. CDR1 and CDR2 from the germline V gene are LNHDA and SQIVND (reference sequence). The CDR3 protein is CAIGSGRGHTGELFF. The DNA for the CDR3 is TGTGCCATAGGCTCGGGCAGGGGCCACACCGGGGAGCTGTTTTTT.

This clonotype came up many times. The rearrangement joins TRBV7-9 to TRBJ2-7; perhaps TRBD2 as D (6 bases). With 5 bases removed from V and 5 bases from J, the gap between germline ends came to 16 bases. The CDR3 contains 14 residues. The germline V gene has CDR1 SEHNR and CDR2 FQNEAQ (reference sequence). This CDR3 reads CASSPPGTRHEQYF. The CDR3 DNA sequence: TGTGCCAGCAGCCCTCCCGGGACTCGCCACGAGCAGTACTTC.

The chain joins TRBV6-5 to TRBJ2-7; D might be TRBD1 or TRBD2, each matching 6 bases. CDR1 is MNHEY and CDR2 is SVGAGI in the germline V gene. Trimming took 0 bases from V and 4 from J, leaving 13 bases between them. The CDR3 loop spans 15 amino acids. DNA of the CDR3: TGTGCCAGCAGTTACTCGTCCGGGGGCGAATACGAGCAGTACTTC. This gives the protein CASSYSSGGEYEQYF.

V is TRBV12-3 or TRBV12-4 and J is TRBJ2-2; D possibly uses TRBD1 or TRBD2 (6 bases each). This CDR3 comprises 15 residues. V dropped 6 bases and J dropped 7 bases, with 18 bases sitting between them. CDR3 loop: CASRSDSGFIGELFF. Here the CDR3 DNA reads TGTGCCAGCAGATCGGACAGCGGGTTTATCGGGGAGCTGTTTTTT.

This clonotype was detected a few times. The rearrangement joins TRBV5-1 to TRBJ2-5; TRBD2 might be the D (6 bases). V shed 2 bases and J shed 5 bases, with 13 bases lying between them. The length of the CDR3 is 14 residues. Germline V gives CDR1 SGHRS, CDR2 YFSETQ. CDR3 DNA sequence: TGCGCCAGCAGCTTACGGGAGAGGTGGGAGACCCAGTACTTC. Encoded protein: CASSLRERWETQYF.

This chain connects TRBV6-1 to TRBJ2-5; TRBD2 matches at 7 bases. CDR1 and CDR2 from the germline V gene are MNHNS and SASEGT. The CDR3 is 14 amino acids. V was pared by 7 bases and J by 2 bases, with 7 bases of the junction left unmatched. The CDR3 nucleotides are TGTGCCAGCACGGGAGGAGACCTTCAAGAGACCCAGTACTTC. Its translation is CASTGGDLQETQYF.